The sequence of this T cell receptor (beta chain) was determined in a study of T cells in localized non-small cell lung cancer. Profiled with immunoSEQ multiplex PCR; TCRdb holds only in-frame clones, not every one. This table holds about 15,000 clones, around 85% found once. The sequence came from a female donor older than 55 with stage I squamous cell lung carcinoma. Sequencing used peripheral blood, obtained before any cancer treatment.

The CDR3 protein is CAWSPRGGTSGNNEQFF. CDR3 nucleotide sequence: TGTGCCTGGAGTCCGAGGGGGGGTACTAGTGGGAACAATGAGCAGTTCTTC. The rearrangement links TRBV30 to TRBJ2-1; D may be TRBD2 (7 bases). Germline assignment: CDR1 GTSNPN and CDR2 SVGIG (reference sequence). Trimming left V 2 bases short and J 5 bases short, with 22 bases between. CDR3 length: 17 residues.